Here is one T cell receptor beta chain with its context. Source study methods: It was from reference gene primer amplification that nucleated cell counts were estimated. This table comes from immunoSEQ multiplex PCR, and its TCRdb copy is limited to in-frame clones, with some not included. V, J and clone size are those of that table, while D and trimming were read from the DNA. The profile covers almost 90,000 clones, with over 80% appearing a single time and around 10% taken by the ten largest. CDR1 and CDR2 (germline): LNHDA, SQIVND (reference sequence). V lost 0 bases, J lost 0 bases, and 15 bases lay in between. CDR3 length: 18 amino acids. This entry belongs to a study of blood T cell repertoires in COVID-19. Study-level information: COVID-19 samples, acute and convalescent, were from the United States, Italy and Spain. PBMCs, B-cell-depleted T cells, or T cells provided the cDNA or gDNA that made up the material.

The clonotype originates from an elderly man with acute or convalescent COVID-19. The sequencing input was peripheral blood. The chain is built from TRBV19 and TRBJ2-1, with D perhaps matching TRBD2 (6 bases). This chain's CDR3 is CASSIDGLDGSSYNEQFF. In DNA form, the CDR3 reads TGTGCCAGTAGTATAGATGGACTCGACGGGAGCTCCTACAATGAGCAGTTCTTC.